This T cell receptor (beta chain) was sequenced during a study of shared clonotypes between healthy human individuals. Study context: Three CD4 naive, three CD4 memory, two CD8 naive and one CD8 memory plate were used per donor.

TCRdb keeps only in-frame clones here, not all; method: immunoSEQ multiplex PCR. The table has 2.3 million or so clones, approximately 93% seen once. The sample consisted of naive CD4+ T cells from PBMCs. Subset specified: CD45RA+ positively selected. This clonotype originated in a young man in good health. Some clones in this sample may be carry-over from other donors' samples.

The CDR3 here is CASSADRGRRQFF. CDR3 coding DNA: TGTGCCAGCAGCGCGGACAGGGGTCGAAGGCAGTTCTTC. This chain joins TRBV9 and TRBJ2-1; 9 nucleotides agree with TRBD1. CDR1 and CDR2 (germline): SGDLS, YYNGEE. Trimming cost V 3 bases and J 12 bases; bases outside gene matches: 7. The CDR3 consists of 13 residues.